The 17 T cell receptor beta chains below come from one sample, sequenced in a study of cytomegalovirus exposure and HLA in healthy donors. TCRdb keeps only in-frame clones here, not all; method: immunoSEQ multiplex PCR. The sample records 100,000 or so clones, 85% to 90% being singletons. The sample comprised PBMCs. These TCRs come from a woman between 18 and 29 years old in good health and CMV-seropositive.

This clone was seen a single time. The rearrangement links TRBV6-4 to TRBJ2-2; 8 nucleotides agree with TRBD1. Per germline, CDR1 MRHNA and CDR2 SNTAGT. V lost 3 bases to trimming and J lost 4 bases; unmatched junction nucleotides: 4. The CDR3 has 15 amino acids. The CDR3 nucleotides are TGTGCCAGCAGTGAGACAGGGGCGGGCACCGGGGAGCTGTTTTTT. Translating it yields CASSETGAGTGELFF.

The chain has TRBV7-6 and TRBJ2-1; the match to TRBD1 covers 7 bases. CDR1 and CDR2 from the germline V gene are SGHVS and FNYEAQ. With 1 base clipped from V and 0 bases from J, the junction kept 0 bases outside the gene matches. The CDR3 extends over 15 amino acids. DNA of the CDR3: TGTGCCAGCAGCTTAGGGGACAGCTCCTACAATGAGCAGTTCTTC. It is translated as CASSLGDSSYNEQFF.

The V call is TRBV11-3, the J call TRBJ1-2; TRBD1 might be the D (5 bases). V gave up 4 bases and J gave up 7 bases, with 16 bases separating them. CDR1 and CDR2 from the germline V gene are SGHNT and YENEEA. There are 14 residues in the CDR3. CDR3 DNA: TGTGCCAGCAGCTCCACGCGGGGGGGAGGTGGCTACACCTTC. It encodes CASSSTRGGGGYTF. Complete variable domain (other parts from reference TRBV11-3 and TRBJ1-2): EAGVVQSPRYKIIEKKQPVAFWCNPISGHNTLYWYLQNLGQGPELLIRYENEEAVDDSQLPKDRFSAERLKGVDSTLKIQPAELGDSAVYLCASSSTRGGGGYTFGSGTRLTVV.

This chain uses TRBV7-9 with TRBJ2-5, with D tentatively TRBD2 (5 bases). The CDR3 is 14 amino acids. Germline V gene data show CDR1 as SEHNR and CDR2 as FQNEAQ (reference sequence). The ends were cut back, 4 bases at V and 2 bases at J, with 11 bases in the middle. The DNA for the CDR3 is TGTGCCAGCAGCTCCGGAGGCTGGCAAGAGACCCAGTACTTC. Translating gives CASSSGGWQETQYF.

The chain links TRBV4-2 to TRBJ2-5; 8 positions match TRBD1. The CDR3 sequence is 15 residues long. J gave up 5 bases and V 2 bases, and 7 bases lay outside the gene matches. The germline V gene encodes CDR1 LGHNA and CDR2 YNFKEQ. Written as DNA, the CDR3 is TGTGCCAGCAGCCAAAATCAGGGGGCTGGCGAGACCCAGTACTTC. Encoded protein: CASSQNQGAGETQYF.

V gene TRBV4-2 combines with J gene TRBJ2-5; no clear D gene. The CDR3 runs 16 residues. The germline CDR1 and CDR2 sequences are LGHNA and YNFKEQ. V was pared by 0 bases and J by 4 bases, with 15 bases between. CDR3 region: CASSQDPTPGRETQYF. CDR3 nucleotide sequence: TGTGCCAGCAGCCAAGATCCGACCCCGGGTCGAGAGACCCAGTACTTC.

V and J are TRBV2 and TRBJ1-2, with a possible D match to TRBD1 (6 bases). V was cut by 8 bases and J by 7 bases, with 17 bases left in between. This CDR3 has 13 amino acids. CDR1 is SNHLY and CDR2 is FYNNEI in the germline V gene. CDR3: CASGRGARSGYTF. The CDR3 DNA reads as TGTGCCAGCGGGAGGGGGGCCAGATCTGGCTACACCTTC.

This chain uses TRBV7-4 with TRBJ2-1, with 10 bases that match TRBD2. Germline-derived CDR1 and CDR2 are SGHVT and SQSDAQ. J was trimmed by 0 bases and V by 5 bases; bases with no gene match: 16. CDR3 length: 20 amino acids. DNA for the CDR3: TGTGCCAGCAGCAAGGGTGTTGGGACTAGCGCCTTACCCTCCTACAATGAGCAGTTCTTC. It yields the protein CASSKGVGTSALPSYNEQFF.

The chain has TRBV7-8 and TRBJ2-7, with 13 bases that match TRBD2. Germline V gene lookup returns CDR1 SGHVS and CDR2 FQNEAQ. The ends lost 5 bases at V and 4 bases at J; junction bases unmatched: 8. This CDR3 region has 16 residues. The CDR3 DNA is TGTGCCAGCAGCCCTAGGACTAGCGGGAGTTTATACGAGCAGTACTTC. This sequence encodes CASSPRTSGSLYEQYF.

V gene TRBV11-2 combines with J gene TRBJ2-5; 8 bases align to TRBD2. The germline V gene has CDR1 SGHAT and CDR2 FQNNGV. Trimming took 5 bases from V and 5 from J; bases not matched to a gene: 7. This CDR3 is built from 14 residues. The CDR3 region has the DNA TGTGCCAGCAGCCTCCGACTAGCGCGGGAGACCCAGTACTTC. Protein: CASSLRLARETQYF.

V and J are TRBV5-1 and TRBJ1-2; TRBD1 matches at 12 bases. The CDR3 length is 14 residues. Trimming at V came to 0 bases and at J to 8 bases, leaving 2 bases not matched to a gene. The germline CDR1 and CDR2 sequences are SGHRS and YFSETQ. The DNA for the CDR3 is TGCGCCAGCAGCTTGGCCGGGACAGGGGGCGGCTACACCTTC. Residues: CASSLAGTGGGYTF.

The chain carries TRBV11-3 and TRBJ2-1, with 7 bases matching TRBD1. Germline V CDR1 and CDR2: SGHNT, YENEEA. J gave up 5 bases and V 5 bases, and 9 bases lay outside the gene matches. The CDR3 runs to 15 residues. DNA of the CDR3: TGTGCCAGCAGCACTCCGGGACAGCCAAACAATGAGCAGTTCTTC. The encoded protein is CASSTPGQPNNEQFF.

The V call is TRBV19, the J call TRBJ1-1, with TRBD1 identical over 8 bases. The CDR3 length is 14 residues. V lost 10 bases, J lost 5 bases, and 12 bases stayed unmatched. Germline CDR1 and CDR2: LNHDA and SQIVND (reference sequence). The CDR3 reads CATQNGDRLTEAFF. CDR3 coding DNA: TGTGCCACGCAAAATGGGGACAGGCTTACTGAAGCTTTCTTT.

This chain links TRBV6-5 with TRBJ1-2; D is unresolved. The CDR3 extends over 12 amino acids. Between the trimmed V and J ends, which lost 10 bases and 8 bases, there was a span of 17 bases. In germline, CDR1 is MNHEY, CDR2 SVGAGI. The CDR3 region is CATLRAGGGYTF. The CDR3 nucleotides are TGTGCCACCCTTAGGGCGGGAGGAGGCTACACCTTC.

The chain combines TRBV27 with TRBJ1-5; D is perhaps TRBD1 (6 bases). Germline V gene lookup returns CDR1 MNHEY and CDR2 SMNVEV (reference sequence). Trimming removed 4 bases from V and 0 bases from J, with 19 bases in between. This CDR3 contains 18 residues. The CDR3: CASSSQGKPKYSNQPQHF. CDR3 DNA sequence: TGTGCCAGCAGTTCCCAGGGGAAACCCAAATATAGCAATCAGCCCCAGCATTTT.

V gene TRBV19 combines with J gene TRBJ2-7; D may be TRBD2 (6 bases). The CDR3 loop spans 13 amino acids. The germline CDR1 and CDR2 sequences are LNHDA and SQIVND (reference sequence). Deletions cut 6 bases from V and 1 base from J, with 10 bases between. Here the CDR3 DNA reads TGTGCCAGTAGGGGGGGACTGTCCTACGAGCAGTACTTC. As protein: CASRGGLSYEQYF.

This rearrangement joins TRBV2 to TRBJ2-1, with TRBD1 identical over 7 bases. The V gene's germline CDR1 is SNHLY and CDR2 FYNNEI. V was pared by 8 bases and J by 5 bases, with 6 bases of the junction left unmatched. The CDR3 has 13 amino acids. The CDR3, as DNA: TGTGCCAGCCATTTAACAGGGGACAATGAGCAGTTCTTC. It codes for CASHLTGDNEQFF. The full variable domain, rest sourced from reference TRBV2 and TRBJ2-1, is EPEVTQTPSHQVTQMGQEVILRCVPISNHLYFYWYRQILGQKVEFLVSFYNNEISEKSEIFDDQFSVERPDGSNFTLKIRSTKLEDSAMYFCASHLTGDNEQFFGPGTRLTVL.